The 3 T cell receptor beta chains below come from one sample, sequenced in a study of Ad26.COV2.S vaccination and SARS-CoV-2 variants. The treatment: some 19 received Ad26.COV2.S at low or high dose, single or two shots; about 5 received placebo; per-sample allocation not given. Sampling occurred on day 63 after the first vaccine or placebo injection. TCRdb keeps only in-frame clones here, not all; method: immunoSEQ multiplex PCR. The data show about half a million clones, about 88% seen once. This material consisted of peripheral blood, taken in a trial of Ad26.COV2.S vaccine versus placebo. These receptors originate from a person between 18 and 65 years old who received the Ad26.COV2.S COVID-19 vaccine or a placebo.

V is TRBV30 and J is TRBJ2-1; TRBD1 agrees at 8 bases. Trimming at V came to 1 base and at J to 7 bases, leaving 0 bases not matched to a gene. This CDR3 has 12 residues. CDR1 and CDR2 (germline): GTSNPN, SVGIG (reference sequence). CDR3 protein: CAWSGQGNEQFF. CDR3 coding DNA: TGTGCCTGGAGTGGACAGGGGAATGAGCAGTTCTTC.

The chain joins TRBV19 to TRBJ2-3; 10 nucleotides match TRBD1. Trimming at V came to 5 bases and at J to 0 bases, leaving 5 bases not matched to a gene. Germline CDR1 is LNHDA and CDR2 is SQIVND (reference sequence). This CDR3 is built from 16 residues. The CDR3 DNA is TGTGCCAGTAGTCTCCGGACAGGGGGGAGCACAGATACGCAGTATTTT. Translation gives CASSLRTGGSTDTQYF.

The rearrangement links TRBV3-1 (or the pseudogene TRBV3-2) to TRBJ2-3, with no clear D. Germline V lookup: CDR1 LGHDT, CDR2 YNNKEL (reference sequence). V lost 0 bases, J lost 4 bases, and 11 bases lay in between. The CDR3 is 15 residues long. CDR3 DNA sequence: TGTGCCAGCAGCCAAGATAGTGGAGCTTCAGATACGCAGTATTTT. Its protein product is CASSQDSGASDTQYF.